The clone carrying this T cell receptor (beta chain) has a handful of counts. Seattle patients were enrolled while actively infected and followed longitudinally. Germline V lookup: CDR1 SGHDN, CDR2 FVKESK. Trimming cost V 4 bases and J 2 bases; bases outside gene matches: 6. This CDR3 is 16 amino acids long. The sample originates from a study of blood T cell repertoires in COVID-19. Study in general: Acute and convalescent COVID-19 specimens originated in the United States, Italy and Spain.

Authors' data handling: Cell counts per sample came from amplifying reference gene primers. Sequencing was performed with immunoSEQ multiplex PCR; in TCRdb, only in-frame clones are kept and a portion is missing. D and trimming were read from the DNA, whereas the V and J calls and clone size are those reported in that table. The table includes approximately 300,000 clones, 65% to 85% detected once. The chain uses TRBV14 and TRBJ1-3, with 9 bases aligning to TRBD1. Sequenced input: peripheral blood. The receptor's source is a person aged 70 to 85 with COVID-19, enrolled during active disease. The CDR3: CASSPERQGAGNTIYF. The CDR3 bases are TGTGCCAGCAGCCCTGAGAGACAGGGGGCTGGAAACACCATATATTTT.